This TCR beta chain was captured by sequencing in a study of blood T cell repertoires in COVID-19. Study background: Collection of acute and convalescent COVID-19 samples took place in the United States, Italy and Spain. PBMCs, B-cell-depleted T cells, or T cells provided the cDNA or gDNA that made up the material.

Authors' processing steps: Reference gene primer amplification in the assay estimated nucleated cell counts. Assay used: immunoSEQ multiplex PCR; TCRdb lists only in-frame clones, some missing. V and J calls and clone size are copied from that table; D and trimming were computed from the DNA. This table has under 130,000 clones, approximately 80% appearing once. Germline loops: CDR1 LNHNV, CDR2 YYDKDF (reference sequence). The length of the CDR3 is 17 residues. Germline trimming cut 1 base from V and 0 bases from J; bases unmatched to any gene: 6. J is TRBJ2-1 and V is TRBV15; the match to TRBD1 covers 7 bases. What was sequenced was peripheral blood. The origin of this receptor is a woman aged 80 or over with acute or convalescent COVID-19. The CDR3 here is CATSRATGDSSYNEQFF. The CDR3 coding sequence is TGTGCCACCAGCAGAGCCACCGGGGACAGCTCCTACAATGAGCAGTTCTTC.